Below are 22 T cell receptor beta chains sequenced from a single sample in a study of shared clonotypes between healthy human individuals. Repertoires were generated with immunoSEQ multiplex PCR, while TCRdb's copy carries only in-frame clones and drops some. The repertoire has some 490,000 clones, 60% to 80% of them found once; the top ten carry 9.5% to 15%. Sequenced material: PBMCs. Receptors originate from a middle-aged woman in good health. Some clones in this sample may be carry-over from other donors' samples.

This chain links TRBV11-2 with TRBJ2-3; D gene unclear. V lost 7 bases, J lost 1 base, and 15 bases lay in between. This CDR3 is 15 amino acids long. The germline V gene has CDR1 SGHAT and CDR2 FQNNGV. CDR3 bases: TGTGCCAGCACCGAAGCCTTCCTCCGCACAGATACGCAGTATTTT. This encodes CASTEAFLRTDTQYF.

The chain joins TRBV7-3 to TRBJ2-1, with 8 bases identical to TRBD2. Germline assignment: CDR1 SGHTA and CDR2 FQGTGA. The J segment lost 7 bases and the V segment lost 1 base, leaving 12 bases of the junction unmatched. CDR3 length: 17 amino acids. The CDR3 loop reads CASSLNGGAGVSNEQFF. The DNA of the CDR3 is TGTGCCAGCAGCTTAAATGGGGGAGCGGGAGTGTCGAATGAGCAGTTCTTC.

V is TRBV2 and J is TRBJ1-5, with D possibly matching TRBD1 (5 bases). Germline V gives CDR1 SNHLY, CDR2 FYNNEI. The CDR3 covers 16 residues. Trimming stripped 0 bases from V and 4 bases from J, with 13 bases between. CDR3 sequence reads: CASSEAAGSLNQPQHF. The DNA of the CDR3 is TGTGCCAGCAGTGAAGCAGCAGGGAGTCTGAATCAGCCCCAGCATTTT. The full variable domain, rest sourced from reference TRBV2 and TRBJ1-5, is EPEVTQTPSHQVTQMGQEVILRCVPISNHLYFYWYRQILGQKVEFLVSFYNNEISEKSEIFDDQFSVERPDGSNFTLKIRSTKLEDSAMYFCASSEAAGSLNQPQHFGDGTRLSIL.

CDR3 sequence reads: CAISSRRAYNEQFF. The CDR3 DNA follows: TGTGCCATCTCGTCGCGCAGAGCCTACAATGAGCAGTTCTTC. The chain recombines TRBV7-2 with TRBJ2-1; the D is unclear. The V end was cut by 10 bases, the J end by 2 bases, with 15 bases between. The CDR3 loop spans 14 amino acids. CDR1 is SGHTA, CDR2 FQGNSA, per germline.

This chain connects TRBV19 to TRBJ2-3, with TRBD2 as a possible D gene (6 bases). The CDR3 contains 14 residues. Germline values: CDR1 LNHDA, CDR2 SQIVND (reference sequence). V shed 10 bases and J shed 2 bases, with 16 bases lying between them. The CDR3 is CATAPGTFTDTQYF. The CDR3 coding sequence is TGTGCCACCGCCCCCGGGACTTTCACAGATACGCAGTATTTT.

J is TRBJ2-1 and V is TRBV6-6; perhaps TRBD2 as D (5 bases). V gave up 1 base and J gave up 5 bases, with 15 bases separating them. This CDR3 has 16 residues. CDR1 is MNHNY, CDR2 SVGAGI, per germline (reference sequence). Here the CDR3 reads CASSYYGEKEDNEQFF. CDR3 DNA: TGTGCCAGCAGTTACTACGGCGAAAAGGAGGACAATGAGCAGTTCTTC.

CDR3 nucleotides: TGTGCCAGCAGTCCGGGGGTTGGGGCTTGGGACGACGGGGAGCTGTTTTTT. Translation: CASSPGVGAWDDGELFF. The chain is built from TRBV7-9 and TRBJ2-2, with D perhaps matching TRBD2 (6 bases). Germline V gene sequence: CDR1 SEHNR, CDR2 FQNEAQ (reference sequence). Deletions cut 6 bases from V and 7 bases from J, with 24 bases between. The CDR3 is 17 residues long.

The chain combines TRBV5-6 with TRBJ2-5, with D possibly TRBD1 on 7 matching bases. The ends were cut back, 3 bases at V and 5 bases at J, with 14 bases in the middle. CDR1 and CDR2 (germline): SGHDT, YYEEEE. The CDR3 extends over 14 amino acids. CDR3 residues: CASSSMTGRETQYF. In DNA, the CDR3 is TGTGCCAGCAGCTCGATGACAGGGAGGGAGACCCAGTACTTC.

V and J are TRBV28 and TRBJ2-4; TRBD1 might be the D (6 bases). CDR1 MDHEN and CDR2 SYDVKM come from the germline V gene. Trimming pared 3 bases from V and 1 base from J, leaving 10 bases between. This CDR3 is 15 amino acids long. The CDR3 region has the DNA TGTGCCAGCAGTTTTATAGACAGGGCCAAAAACATTCAGTACTTC. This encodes CASSFIDRAKNIQYF.

The CDR3 nucleotides are TGTGCCAGCCGGGGGGTACCCGGAGCAAATCAGCCCCAGCATTTT. It codes for CASRGVPGANQPQHF. This rearrangement joins TRBV2 to TRBJ1-5; tentatively, D is TRBD1 (5 bases). The CDR3 is 15 residues long. Germline-derived CDR1 and CDR2 are SNHLY and FYNNEI. Trimming took off 8 bases at V and 4 bases at J, with 18 bases between the two ends.

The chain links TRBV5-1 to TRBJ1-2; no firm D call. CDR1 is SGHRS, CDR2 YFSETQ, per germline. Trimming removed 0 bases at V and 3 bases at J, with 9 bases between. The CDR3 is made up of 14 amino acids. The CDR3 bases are TGCGCCAGCAGCTTGGGCCCTCAGGACTATGGCTACACCTTC. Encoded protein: CASSLGPQDYGYTF. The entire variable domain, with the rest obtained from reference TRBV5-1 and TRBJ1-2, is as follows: KAGVTQTPRYLIKTRGQQVTLSCSPISGHRSVSWYQQTPGQGLQFLFEYFSETQRNKGNFPGRFSGRQFSNSRSEMNVSTLELGDSALYLCASSLGPQDYGYTFGSGTRLTVV.

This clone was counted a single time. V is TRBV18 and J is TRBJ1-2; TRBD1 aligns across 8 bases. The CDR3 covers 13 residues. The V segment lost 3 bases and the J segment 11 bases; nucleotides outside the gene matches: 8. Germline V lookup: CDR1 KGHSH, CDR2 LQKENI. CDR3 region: CASSPMTGEGYTF. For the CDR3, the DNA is TGTGCCAGCTCACCCATGACAGGGGAGGGTTACACCTTC.

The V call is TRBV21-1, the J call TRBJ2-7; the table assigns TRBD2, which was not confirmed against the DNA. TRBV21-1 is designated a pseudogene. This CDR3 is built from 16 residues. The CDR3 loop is CASSNLPSGLPYEQYF. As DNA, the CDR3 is TGTGCCAGCAGCAATTTACCTAGCGGGCTTCCCTACGAGCAGTACTTC.

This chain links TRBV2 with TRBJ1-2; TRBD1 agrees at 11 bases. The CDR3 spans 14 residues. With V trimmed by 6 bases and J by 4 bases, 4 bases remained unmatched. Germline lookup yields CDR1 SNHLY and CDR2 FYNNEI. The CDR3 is CASRWTGGTYGYTF. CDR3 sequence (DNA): TGTGCCAGCAGATGGACAGGGGGCACCTATGGCTACACCTTC.

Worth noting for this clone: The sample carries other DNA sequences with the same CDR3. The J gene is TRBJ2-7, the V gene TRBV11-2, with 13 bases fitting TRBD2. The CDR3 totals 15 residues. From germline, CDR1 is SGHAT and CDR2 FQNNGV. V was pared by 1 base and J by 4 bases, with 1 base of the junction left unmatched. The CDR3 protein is CASSLGTSGSYEQYF. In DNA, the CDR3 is TGTGCCAGCAGCTTAGGGACTAGCGGGAGTTACGAGCAGTACTTC.

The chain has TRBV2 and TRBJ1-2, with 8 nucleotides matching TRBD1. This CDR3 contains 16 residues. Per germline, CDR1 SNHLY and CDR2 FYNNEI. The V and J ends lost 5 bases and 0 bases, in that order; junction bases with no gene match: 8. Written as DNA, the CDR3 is TGTGCCAGCAGTCGGGACAGGTTAATAGCTAACTATGGCTACACCTTC. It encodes CASSRDRLIANYGYTF.

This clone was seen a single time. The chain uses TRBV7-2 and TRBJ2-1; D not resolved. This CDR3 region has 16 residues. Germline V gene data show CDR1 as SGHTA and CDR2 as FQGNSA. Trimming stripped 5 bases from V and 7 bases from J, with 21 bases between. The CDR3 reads CASSPQTRWMSNEQFF. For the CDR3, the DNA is TGTGCCAGCAGCCCACAGACGAGGTGGATGAGTAATGAGCAGTTCTTC.

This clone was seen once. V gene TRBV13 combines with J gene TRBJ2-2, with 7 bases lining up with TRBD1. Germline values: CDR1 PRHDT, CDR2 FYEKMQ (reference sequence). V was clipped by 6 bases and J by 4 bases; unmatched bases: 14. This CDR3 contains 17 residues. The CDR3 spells CASSHKQTGDFTGELFF. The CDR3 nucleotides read TGTGCCAGCAGTCACAAACAAACAGGGGATTTCACCGGGGAGCTGTTTTTT.

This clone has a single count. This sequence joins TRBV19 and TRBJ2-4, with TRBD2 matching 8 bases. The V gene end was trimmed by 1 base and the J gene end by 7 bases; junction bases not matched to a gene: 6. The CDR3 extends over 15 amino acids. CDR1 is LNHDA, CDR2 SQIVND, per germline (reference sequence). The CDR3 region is CASSIGPPGGNIQYF. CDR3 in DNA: TGTGCCAGTAGTATAGGGCCGCCGGGGGGGAACATTCAGTACTTC.

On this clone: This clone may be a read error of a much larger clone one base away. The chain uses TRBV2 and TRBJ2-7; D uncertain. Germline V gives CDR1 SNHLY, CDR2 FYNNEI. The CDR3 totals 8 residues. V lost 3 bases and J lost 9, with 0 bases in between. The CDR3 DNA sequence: TGTGCCAGCAGTGAGCAGTACTTC. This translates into CASSEQYF.

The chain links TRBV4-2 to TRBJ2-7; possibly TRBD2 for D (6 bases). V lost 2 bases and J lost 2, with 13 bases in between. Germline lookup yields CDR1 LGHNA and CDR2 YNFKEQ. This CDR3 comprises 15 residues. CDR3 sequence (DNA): TGTGCCAGCAGCCAACTACCCGGGAGCGCCTACGAGCAGTACTTC. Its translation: CASSQLPGSAYEQYF.

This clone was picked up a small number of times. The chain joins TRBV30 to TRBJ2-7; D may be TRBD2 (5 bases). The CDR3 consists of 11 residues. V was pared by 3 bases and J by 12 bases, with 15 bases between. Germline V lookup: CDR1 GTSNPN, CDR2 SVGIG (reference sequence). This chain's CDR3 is CAWSGRGKLYF. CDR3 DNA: TGTGCCTGGAGCGGACGGGGAAAGTTGTACTTC.